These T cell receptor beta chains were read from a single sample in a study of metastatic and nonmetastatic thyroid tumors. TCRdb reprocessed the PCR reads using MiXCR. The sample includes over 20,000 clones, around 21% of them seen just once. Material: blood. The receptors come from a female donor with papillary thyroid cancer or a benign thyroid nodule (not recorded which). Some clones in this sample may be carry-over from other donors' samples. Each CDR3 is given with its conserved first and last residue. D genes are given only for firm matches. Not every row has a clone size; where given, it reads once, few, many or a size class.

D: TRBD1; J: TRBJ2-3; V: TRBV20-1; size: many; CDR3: CSARDAGQARTDTQYF; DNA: TGCAGTGCTAGAGATGCGGGACAGGCTCGCACAGATACGCAGTATTTT
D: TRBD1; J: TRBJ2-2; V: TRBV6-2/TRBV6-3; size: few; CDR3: CASSRQGADTGELFF; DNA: TGTGCCAGCAGCCGACAGGGGGCCGACACCGGGGAGCTGTTTTTT
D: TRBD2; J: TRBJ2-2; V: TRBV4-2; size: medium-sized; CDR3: CASSQATSGGLDTGELFF; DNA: TGTGCCAGCAGCCAAGCGACTAGCGGGGGGTTAGACACCGGGGAGCTGTTTTTT
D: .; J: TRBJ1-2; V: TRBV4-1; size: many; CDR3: CASSQPDSVYGYTF; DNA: TGCGCCAGCAGCCAACCTGACAGCGTTTATGGCTACACCTTC
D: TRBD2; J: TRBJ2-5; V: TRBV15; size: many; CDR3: CATSWQREGWETQYF; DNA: TGTGCCACCAGCTGGCAGCGGGAGGGTTGGGAGACCCAGTACTTC
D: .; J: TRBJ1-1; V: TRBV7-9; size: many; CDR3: CASSLSASEAFF; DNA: TGTGCCAGCAGCTTGTCAGCAAGTGAAGCTTTCTTT
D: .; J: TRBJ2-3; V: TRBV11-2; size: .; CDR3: CASSSIITDTQYF; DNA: TGTGCCAGCAGCTCAATTATCACGGATACGCAGTATTTT
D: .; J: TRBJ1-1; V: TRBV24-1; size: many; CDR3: CATSGSGSEAFF; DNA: TGTGCCACCAGTGGATCAGGGAGTGAAGCTTTCTTT
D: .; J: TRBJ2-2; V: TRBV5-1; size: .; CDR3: CASRFDRSAGELFF; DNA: TGCGCCAGCAGGTTTGACAGATCAGCCGGGGAGCTGTTTTTT
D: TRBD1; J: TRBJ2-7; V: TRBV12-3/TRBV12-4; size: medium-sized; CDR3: CASSGDSYEQYF; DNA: TGTGCCAGCAGCGGGGACAGCTACGAGCAGTACTTC
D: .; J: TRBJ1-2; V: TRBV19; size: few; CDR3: CASNVTGYGYAF; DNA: TGTGCCAGCAATGTGACAGGCTATGGCTACGCCTTC
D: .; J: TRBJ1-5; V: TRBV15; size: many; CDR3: CATSREANQPQHF; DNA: TGTGCCACCAGCAGAGAGGCCAATCAGCCCCAGCATTTT
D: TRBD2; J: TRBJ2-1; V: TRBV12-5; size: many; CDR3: CASGRTSGDYNEQFF; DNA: TGTGCTAGTGGCCGTACTAGCGGGGATTACAATGAGCAGTTCTTC
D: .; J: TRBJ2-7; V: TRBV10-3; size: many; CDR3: CAISESSWRSSYEQYF; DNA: TGTGCCATCAGTGAGTCATCGTGGAGGAGCTCCTACGAGCAGTACTTC
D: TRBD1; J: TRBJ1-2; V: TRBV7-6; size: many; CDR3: CASSPYGQGADPGGYTF; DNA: TGTGCCAGCAGCCCTTACGGACAGGGGGCCGACCCAGGGGGCTACACCTTC
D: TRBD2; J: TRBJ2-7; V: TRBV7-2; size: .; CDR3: CVSSLVASGLNEQYF; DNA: TGTGTCAGCAGCTTAGTGGCTAGCGGTCTTAACGAGCAGTACTTC
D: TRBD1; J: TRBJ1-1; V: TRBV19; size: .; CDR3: CASSIGGGGMNTEAFF; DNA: TGTGCCAGTAGTATTGGAGGGGGCGGCATGAACACTGAAGCTTTCTTT
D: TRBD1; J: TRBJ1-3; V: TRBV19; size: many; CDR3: CASSVGTGGIAEGNTIYF; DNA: TGTGCCAGTAGTGTCGGGACAGGGGGCATCGCGGAAGGAAACACCATATATTTT
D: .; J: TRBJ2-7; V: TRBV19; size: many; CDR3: CATQQDSSYEQYF; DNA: TGTGCCACACAACAGGACAGCTCCTACGAGCAGTACTTC
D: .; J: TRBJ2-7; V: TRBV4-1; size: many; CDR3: CASSQVRDRYYEQYF; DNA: TGCGCCAGCAGCCAAGTAAGAGACAGATACTACGAGCAGTACTTC
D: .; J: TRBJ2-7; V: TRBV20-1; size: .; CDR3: CSARDPLRGSEAFF; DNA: TGCAGTGCTAGAGATCCGCTCAGAGGCAGTGAAGCTTTCTTC
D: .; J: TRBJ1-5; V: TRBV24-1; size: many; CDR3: CATSDLKGPGQPQHF; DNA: TGTGCCACCAGTGATTTGAAGGGGCCGGGTCAGCCCCAGCATTTT
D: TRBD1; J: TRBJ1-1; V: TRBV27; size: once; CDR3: CASSLSGQGFTCQNTEAFF; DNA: TGTGCCAGCAGTTTAAGCGGACAGGGGTTTACGTGTCAGAACACTGAAGCTTTCTTT
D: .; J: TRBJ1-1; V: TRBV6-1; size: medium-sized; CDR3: CASSPLRVNTEAFF; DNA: TGTGCCAGCAGTCCCCTCAGGGTGAACACTGAAGCTTTCTTT
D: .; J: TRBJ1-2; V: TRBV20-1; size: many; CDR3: CSARLDYGYTF; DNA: TGCAGTGCTAGACTGGATTATGGCTACACCTTC
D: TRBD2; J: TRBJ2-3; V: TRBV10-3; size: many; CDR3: CAISESRAGELWGTDTQYF; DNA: TGTGCCATCAGTGAGTCGCGAGCGGGAGAACTTTGGGGGACAGATACGCAGTATTTT
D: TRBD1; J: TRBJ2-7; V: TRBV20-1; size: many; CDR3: CSARGNPGTVTYEQYF; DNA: TGCAGTGCTAGAGGAAACCCCGGGACAGTGACCTACGAGCAGTACTTC
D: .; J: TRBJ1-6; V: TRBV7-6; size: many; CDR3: CASSFSNSPLHF; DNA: TGTGCCAGCAGCTTTTCGAATTCACCCCTCCACTTT
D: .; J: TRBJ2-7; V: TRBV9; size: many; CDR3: CASSALGDFSYEQYF; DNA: TGTGCCAGCAGCGCACTAGGGGATTTCTCCTACGAGCAGTACTTC
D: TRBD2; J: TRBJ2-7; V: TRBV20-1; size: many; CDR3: CSASRSSGSYEQYF; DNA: TGCAGTGCTAGTCGGTCTAGCGGGAGCTACGAGCAGTACTTC
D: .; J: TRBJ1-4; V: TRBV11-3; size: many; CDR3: CASSLDRSDGGKLFF; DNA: TGTGCCAGCAGCTTAGATCGCAGTGATGGTGGAAAACTGTTTTTT
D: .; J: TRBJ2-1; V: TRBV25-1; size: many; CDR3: CASSGGAGRNEQFF; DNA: TGTGCCAGCAGTGGTGGGGCGGGAAGGAATGAGCAGTTCTTC
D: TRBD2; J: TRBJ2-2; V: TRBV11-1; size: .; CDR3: CASSSGTSGRAGHRVAVF; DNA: TGTGCCAGCAGCTCCGGGACTAGCGGGAGGGCCGGGCACCGGGTAGCTGTTTTT
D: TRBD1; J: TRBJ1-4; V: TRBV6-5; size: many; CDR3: CASSYSGTVDEKLFF; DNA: TGTGCCAGCAGTTACTCGGGGACAGTTGACGAAAAACTGTTTTTT
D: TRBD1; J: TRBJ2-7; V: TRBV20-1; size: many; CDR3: CSATARGRGQVYEQYF; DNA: TGCAGTGCTACCGCTAGGGGCAGGGGGCAGGTCTACGAGCAGTACTTC
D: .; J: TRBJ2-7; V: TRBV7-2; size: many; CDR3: CASSLNRVSYEQYF; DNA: TGTGCCAGCAGCCTCAACCGGGTGTCCTACGAGCAGTACTTC
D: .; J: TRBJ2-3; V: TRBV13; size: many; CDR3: CASSPPVLDTQLSTDTQYF; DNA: TGTGCCAGCAGCCCCCCAGTTCTGGACACCCAACTCAGCACAGATACGCAGTATTTT
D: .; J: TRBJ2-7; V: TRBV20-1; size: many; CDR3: CSASVSSYEQYF; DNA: TGCAGTGCTAGCGTTAGCTCCTACGAGCAGTACTTC
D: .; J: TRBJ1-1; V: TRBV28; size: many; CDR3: CASSLGRSSTEAFF; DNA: TGTGCCAGCAGTTTGGGTCGAAGTAGCACTGAAGCTTTCTTT
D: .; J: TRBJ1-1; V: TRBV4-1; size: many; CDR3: CASSSPTVDTEAFF; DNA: TGCGCCAGCAGCTCCCCGACAGTAGACACTGAAGCTTTCTTT
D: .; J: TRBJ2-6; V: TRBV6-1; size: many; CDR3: CASRGREGTSGANVLTF; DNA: TGTGCCAGCAGAGGAAGGGAAGGCACCTCTGGGGCCAACGTCCTGACTTTC
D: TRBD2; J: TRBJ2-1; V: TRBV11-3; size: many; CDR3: CASSPTSQGSYNEQFF; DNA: TGTGCCAGCTCCCCGACTAGCCAAGGGTCCTACAATGAGCAGTTCTTC
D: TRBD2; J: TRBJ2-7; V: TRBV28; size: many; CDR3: CASRWGLAGRYEQYF; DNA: TGTGCCAGCAGGTGGGGTCTAGCGGGAAGGTACGAGCAGTACTTC
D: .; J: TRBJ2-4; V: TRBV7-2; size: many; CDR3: CASSLVTDIQYF; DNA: TGTGCCAGCAGCTTAGTTACAGACATTCAGTACTTC
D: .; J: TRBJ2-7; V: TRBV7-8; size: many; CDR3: CASSLAASYEQYF; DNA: TGTGCCAGCAGCTTAGCTGCCTCCTACGAGCAGTACTTC
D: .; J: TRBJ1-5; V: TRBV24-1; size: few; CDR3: CATVVVERQPQHF; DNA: TGTGCCACCGTCGTCGTTGAGCGTCAGCCCCAGCATTTT
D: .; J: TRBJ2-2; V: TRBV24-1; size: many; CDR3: CATSSPGTNTGELFF; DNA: TGTGCCACCAGCTCTCCAGGGACGAACACCGGGGAGCTGTTTTTT
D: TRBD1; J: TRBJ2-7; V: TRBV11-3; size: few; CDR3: CAGSRRGGNYEQYF; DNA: TGTGCCGGCAGCCGACGAGGGGGCAATTACGAGCAGTACTTC
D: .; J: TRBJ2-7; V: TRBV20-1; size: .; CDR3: CSARDRTVPPYEQYF; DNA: TGCAGTGCTAGAGATCGGACAGTACCCCCCTACGAGCAGTACTTC
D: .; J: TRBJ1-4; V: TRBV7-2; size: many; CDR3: CASSLNGFATNEKLFF; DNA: TGTGCCAGCAGCCTAAACGGTTTTGCAACTAATGAAAAACTGTTTTTT
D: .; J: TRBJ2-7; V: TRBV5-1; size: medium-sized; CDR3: CASSLGGQSSYEQYF; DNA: TGCGCCAGCAGCTTAGGGGGGCAAAGCTCCTACGAGCAGTACTTC
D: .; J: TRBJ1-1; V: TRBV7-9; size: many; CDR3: CASSLGATEAFF; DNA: TGTGCCAGCAGCTTAGGGGCCACTGAAGCTTTCTTT
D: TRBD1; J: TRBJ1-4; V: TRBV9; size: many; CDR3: CASSSGQGRDPFEKLFF; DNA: TGTGCCAGCAGCTCCGGACAGGGTCGGGACCCTTTTGAAAAACTGTTTTTT
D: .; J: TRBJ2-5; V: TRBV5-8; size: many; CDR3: CASSPLPGLWETQYF; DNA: TGTGCCAGCAGCCCCCTGCCGGGACTCTGGGAGACCCAGTACTTC
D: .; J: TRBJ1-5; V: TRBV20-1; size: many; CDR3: CSARRGNSNQPQHF; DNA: TGCAGTGCTAGAAGGGGGAATAGCAATCAGCCCCAGCATTTT
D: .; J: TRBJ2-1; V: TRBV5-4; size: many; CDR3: CASSLGYSLYNEQFF; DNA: TGTGCCAGCAGCTTGGGCTACAGTCTCTACAATGAGCAGTTCTTC
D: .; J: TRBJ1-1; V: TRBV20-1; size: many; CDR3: CSARAVGRIDTEAFF; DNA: TGCAGTGCTAGAGCGGTGGGGCGGATTGACACTGAAGCTTTCTTT
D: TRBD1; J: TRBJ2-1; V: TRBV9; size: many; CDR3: CASSGGPGTGPSSGYNEQFF; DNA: TGTGCCAGCAGCGGGGGGCCCGGGACAGGACCTAGTAGCGGATACAATGAGCAGTTCTTC
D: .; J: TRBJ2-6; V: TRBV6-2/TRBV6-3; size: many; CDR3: CASSYTLGANVLTF; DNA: TGTGCCAGCAGTTACACCTTGGGGGCCAACGTCCTGACTTTC
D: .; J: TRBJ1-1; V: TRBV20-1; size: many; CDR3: CSATQWGALNTEAFF; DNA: TGCAGTGCTACACAGTGGGGGGCCCTGAACACTGAAGCTTTCTTT